This entry lists 19 T cell receptor beta chains sequenced from one sample in a study of kidney transplant recipient with SARS-CoV-2 infection. One entry per CDR3 protein, called by TCRdb with MiXCR from the reads. The table lists 200,000 to 300,000 distinct CDR3 sequences, around 26% of them singletons. The source material was a blood sample, sampled at baseline and on day 111 from a kidney transplant recipient. These receptors were obtained from a male patient between 25 and 39 years old who had COVID-19 and was a kidney transplant recipient. Some T cells may be the graft donor's.

This clonotype was seen at least ten times. V usage is TRBV12-3 or TRBV12-4 and J usage is TRBJ2-2; D may be TRBD2 (5 bases). V was shortened by 1 base and J by 7 bases, with 10 bases between the two germline ends. The CDR3 loop spans 14 amino acids. The DNA for the CDR3 is TGTGCCAGCAGTTTAGGAGCCGGGGTCGGGGAGCTGTTTTTT. This translates into CASSLGAGVGELFF.

This chain connects TRBV19 to TRBJ2-1; D remains ambiguous. The CDR3 runs 15 residues. Per the germline V gene, CDR1 is LNHDA and CDR2 is SQIVND (reference sequence). The V gene lost 5 bases and the J gene lost 7 bases, with 18 bases spanning the gap. The CDR3 DNA sequence: TGTGCCAGTAGTCCCCTTAACTCAGCCCGAAATGAGCAGTTCTTC. Protein sequence: CASSPLNSARNEQFF. The variable domain in full, completed from reference TRBV19 and TRBJ2-1, reads DGGITQSPKYLFRKEGQNVTLSCEQNLNHDAMYWYRQDPGQGLRLIYYSQIVNDFQKGDIAEGYSVSREKKESFPLTVTSAQKNPTAFYLCASSPLNSARNEQFFGPGTRLTVL.

This clonotype was picked up a small number of times. The chain joins TRBV20-1 to TRBJ2-1, with TRBD1 matching over 7 bases. J was trimmed by 0 bases and V by 5 bases; bases with no gene match: 7. CDR1 is DFQATT and CDR2 is SNEGSKA in the germline V gene (reference sequence). This CDR3 is 15 amino acids long. CDR3 region: CSASTPGGSYNEQFF. The CDR3, as DNA: TGCAGTGCTTCCACCCCAGGGGGCTCCTACAATGAGCAGTTCTTC.

This clonotype was counted many times. CDR3 protein: CASSQNPQGKNTEAFF. DNA of the CDR3: TGCGCCAGCAGCCAAAACCCACAGGGTAAGAACACTGAAGCTTTCTTT. The rearrangement links TRBV4-3 to TRBJ1-1, with D perhaps TRBD1 (6 bases). The CDR3 covers 16 residues. Germline loops: CDR1 LGHNA, CDR2 YSLEER. The germline V and J ends were trimmed by 2 bases and 1 base, with 14 bases remaining between them.

This clonotype has a handful of counts. This sequence joins TRBV5-6 and TRBJ2-3; D perhaps matches TRBD2 (5 bases). Germline CDR1 reads SGHDT; CDR2 reads YYEEEE. The CDR3 consists of 15 residues. V lost 2 bases to trimming and J lost 5 bases, with 15 bases between them. CDR3 nucleotide sequence: TGTGCCAGCAGCTTCCCCGGGATCCCAGGAGATACGCAGTATTTT. Translated, it gives CASSFPGIPGDTQYF.

This sequence joins TRBV28 and TRBJ2-1, with 14 bases identical to TRBD2. Germline-derived CDR1 and CDR2 are MDHEN and SYDVKM. This CDR3 comprises 17 residues. V dropped 6 bases and J dropped 2; count of bases not matched to a gene: 6. CDR3 sequence: CASRGTSGSRTYNEQFF. CDR3 sequence (DNA): TGTGCCAGCAGGGGGACTAGCGGGAGTCGGACCTACAATGAGCAGTTCTTC.

Notes on this clonotype: Given a much more abundant clone one base away, this may be a read error. The chain recombines TRBV9 with TRBJ1-2; D gene uncertain. This CDR3 is 16 amino acids long. The V gene's germline CDR1 is SGDLS and CDR2 YYNGEE. Trimming removed 9 bases from V and 4 bases from J, with 25 bases in between. CDR3 DNA sequence: TGTGCCAACTGTGAGTCGTACTCAAGAAAGACCTATGGCTACACCTTC. As protein: CANCESYSRKTYGYTF.

This clonotype was found once. A read error may be the cause here, since a much bigger clone is one base away. The chain links TRBV11-1 to TRBJ2-7, with D perhaps being TRBD1 or TRBD2 (5 bases each). Germline V lookup: CDR1 SGHAT, CDR2 FQDESV (reference sequence). The CDR3 extends over 15 amino acids. The CDR3 loop reads CANSLAGTASYEQYF. CDR3 in DNA: TGTGCCAACAGCTTAGCCGGGACGGCCTCCTACGAGCAGTACTTC.

This clonotype was counted many times. The chain carries TRBV13 and TRBJ1-2; possibly TRBD1 for D (6 bases). Trimming removed 1 base at V and 8 bases at J, with 11 bases between. Germline CDR1 and CDR2: PRHDT and FYEKMQ (reference sequence). The CDR3 is 13 amino acids. The CDR3 nucleotides are TGTGCCAGCAGCTTAGACAGGGCTTTGGGCTACACCTTC. Translating gives CASSLDRALGYTF.

This clonotype was seen at least ten times. The CDR3 DNA follows: TGCAGTGCTAGGCCCGGGACAGGGGATCAGCCCCAGCATTTT. This sequence encodes CSARPGTGDQPQHF. V gene TRBV20-1 combines with J gene TRBJ1-5, with TRBD1 matching 10 bases. Germline loops: CDR1 DFQATT, CDR2 SNEGSKA (reference sequence). This CDR3 spans 14 amino acids. Trimming took 3 bases from V and 5 from J; bases not matched to a gene: 4.

This clonotype has just a few counts. V gene TRBV27 combines with J gene TRBJ2-3; possibly TRBD2 for D (6 bases). Trimming removed 2 bases from V and 1 base from J, with 16 bases in between. This CDR3 comprises 17 residues. Germline loops: CDR1 MNHEY, CDR2 SMNVEV (reference sequence). CDR3 sequence reads: CASSLRRDLGGTDTQYF. The CDR3 bases are TGTGCCAGCAGTTTACGGAGGGACTTAGGGGGCACAGATACGCAGTATTTT.

This clonotype was observed at least ten times. V gene TRBV24-1 combines with J gene TRBJ1-2; no clear D. Germline loops: CDR1 KGHDR, CDR2 SFDVKD. This CDR3 is built from 17 residues. V was trimmed by 5 bases and J by 4 bases, leaving 22 bases between them. This chain's CDR3 is CATSVTCSTRKTYGYTF. The CDR3 DNA is TGTGCCACCAGTGTGACTTGTAGTACGAGAAAGACCTATGGCTACACCTTC.

This clonotype has just a few counts. The rearrangement joins TRBV30 to TRBJ2-3; 10 nucleotides line up with TRBD1. Unmatched junction bases numbered 2, after V lost 1 base and J lost 1 base. The CDR3 spans 15 residues. Germline CDR1 and CDR2: GTSNPN and SVGIG (reference sequence). CDR3 nucleotides: TGTGCCTGGAGTGGACAGGGGGCGGGCACAGATACGCAGTATTTT. This codes for CAWSGQGAGTDTQYF. Full variable domain (outside the CDR3, taken from reference TRBV30 and TRBJ2-3): SQTIHQWPATLVQPVGSPLSLECTVEGTSNPNLYWYRQAAGRGLQLLFYSVGIGQISSEVPQNLSASRPQDRQFILSSKKLLLSDSGFYLCAWSGQGAGTDTQYFGPGTRLTVL.

In the case of this clonotype: A much larger clone differs by one base, so this may be a read error. The chain has TRBV27 and TRBJ2-7, with D perhaps matching TRBD2 (6 bases). The germline V gene encodes CDR1 MNHEY and CDR2 SMNVEV (reference sequence). V was trimmed by 5 bases and J by 9 bases, leaving 26 bases between them. This CDR3 comprises 16 residues. CDR3 DNA sequence: TGTGCCAGCAGTAGGTTTCCGGAGGGGCTCGTATCGTGGCAGTACTTC. This sequence encodes CASSRFPEGLVSWQYF.

Ten or more counts support this clonotype. This sequence joins TRBV8-2 and TRBJ1-2; the DNA was not used to check the table's D call, TRBD1. TRBV8-2 is a documented pseudogene. CDR3 size: 16 residues. CDR3 in amino acids: CGSYVRDSRKTYGYTF. In DNA form, the CDR3 reads TGTGGCAGTTATGTCCGTGATAGCCGAAAGACCTATGGCTACACCTTC.

The sample holds many counts of this clonotype. The chain combines TRBV12-3 or TRBV12-4 with TRBJ2-2; D gene uncertain. Trimming pared 0 bases from V and 1 base from J, leaving 9 bases between. The CDR3 loop spans 16 amino acids. The CDR3 DNA follows: TGTGCCAGCAGTTTAGCTTCTACCATGAACACCGGGGAGCTGTTTTTT. It yields the protein CASSLASTMNTGELFF.

This clonotype appeared many times. The genes are TRBV5-1 and TRBJ2-7; the match to TRBD2 covers 12 bases. V was clipped by 0 bases and J by 5 bases; unmatched bases: 9. CDR1 and CDR2 from the germline V gene are SGHRS and YFSETQ. This CDR3 has 17 residues. For the CDR3, the DNA is TGCGCCAGCAGCTTGGATCGACTAGCGGGAGAAGGCGACGAGCAGTACTTC. Translated: CASSLDRLAGEGDEQYF.

The chain carries TRBV4-1 and TRBJ2-2; 9 bases align to TRBD1. Germline trimming cut 0 bases from V and 7 bases from J; bases unmatched to any gene: 6. The CDR3 has 16 amino acids. CDR1 is MGHRA, CDR2 YSYEKL, per germline. CDR3 sequence reads: CASSQENRGPGGELFF. CDR3 DNA: TGCGCCAGCAGCCAAGAAAACAGGGGGCCTGGCGGGGAGCTGTTTTTT.

This clonotype was seen many times. V usage is TRBV13 and J usage is TRBJ2-7; D is uncertain. This CDR3 spans 13 amino acids. Germline lookup yields CDR1 PRHDT and CDR2 FYEKMQ (reference sequence). The V gene lost 1 base and the J gene lost 3 bases, with 7 bases spanning the gap. The CDR3 here is CASSLARVYEQYF. CDR3 DNA sequence: TGTGCCAGCAGCTTAGCTCGGGTCTACGAGCAGTACTTC.